The 27 T cell receptor beta chains below come from one sample, sequenced in a study of T cells after yellow fever vaccination. TCRdb independently ran MiXCR on the 5' RACE reads; one entry per CDR3 protein. The sample holds some 400,000 distinct CDR3 sequences, under 7.5% seen once. The sample consisted of PBMCs, taken 5 days after the yellow fever booster vaccination. The receptors stem from a man between 25 and 39 years old who received the YFV17D yellow fever vaccine.

In its sample, this clonotype was seen a few times. The V call is TRBV19, the J call TRBJ2-7; D perhaps matches TRBD1 (5 bases). Per the germline V gene, CDR1 is LNHDA and CDR2 is SQIVND (reference sequence). V gave up 7 bases and J gave up 0 bases, with 13 bases separating them. The CDR3 totals 14 residues. In nucleotides, the CDR3 is TGTGCCAGTAAGGGGCTCGGTCCCTCCTACGAGCAGTACTTC. It codes for CASKGLGPSYEQYF.

The V gene is TRBV4-1, the J gene TRBJ1-2; possible D gene TRBD1, 5 bases. Between the trimmed V and J ends, which lost 2 bases and 7 bases, there was a span of 20 bases. The CDR3 has 16 residues. CDR1 MGHRA and CDR2 YSYEKL come from the germline V gene. The CDR3 coding sequence is TGCGCCAGCAGCCAAAGCCCCCCTGGGCAGGGCGGTGGCTACACCTTC. It yields the protein CASSQSPPGQGGGYTF.

This clonotype was found a few times. V gene TRBV5-1 combines with J gene TRBJ1-2, with a weak D call TRBD1 (6 bases). The CDR3 covers 14 residues. V lost 7 bases and J 3 bases, leaving 16 bases between the germline ends. The germline CDR1 and CDR2 sequences are SGHRS and YFSETQ. Here the CDR3 reads CASSGQGQYYGYTF. The CDR3 DNA sequence: TGCGCCAGCTCGGGCCAGGGGCAATACTATGGCTACACCTTC.

The chain is built from TRBV7-2 and TRBJ2-2; D is perhaps TRBD2 (6 bases). This CDR3 has 16 amino acids. The V gene lost 5 bases and the J gene lost 4 bases, with 17 bases spanning the gap. In germline, CDR1 is SGHTA, CDR2 FQGNSA. The CDR3 sequence: CASSPLREKVTGELFF. The DNA for the CDR3 is TGTGCCAGCAGCCCCCTACGGGAGAAGGTCACCGGGGAGCTGTTTTTT.

The chain combines TRBV5-1 with TRBJ2-2; 10 positions agree with TRBD2. The CDR3 is 16 amino acids. V lost 3 bases, J lost 1 base, and 3 bases stayed unmatched. Germline CDR1 and CDR2: SGHRS and YFSETQ. The CDR3 reads CASSSGLALNTGELFF. CDR3 bases: TGCGCCAGCAGCTCGGGACTAGCGTTGAACACCGGGGAGCTGTTTTTT.

A few counts support this clonotype. This chain connects TRBV2 to TRBJ2-2, with 7 nucleotides matching TRBD1. The CDR3 spans 14 residues. Trimming removed 4 bases from V and 6 bases from J; junction bases left unmatched: 5. CDR1 and CDR2 (germline): SNHLY, FYNNEI. In nucleotides, the CDR3 is TGTGCCAGCAGTGTACGACAGGGCCCCGGGGAGCTGTTTTTT. Its protein product is CASSVRQGPGELFF.

The chain is built from TRBV7-3 and TRBJ2-6; 8 nucleotides match TRBD1. V shed 1 base, J shed 4 bases, and the junction held 9 bases outside the gene matches. The length of the CDR3 is 18 residues. The germline gives CDR1 SGHTA, CDR2 FQGTGA. CDR3 region: CASSLMVRGLSGANVLTF. The CDR3 DNA is TGTGCCAGCAGCTTAATGGTCAGGGGGCTATCAGGGGCCAACGTCCTGACTTTC.

The rearrangement joins TRBV10-3 to TRBJ2-7, with 9 bases matching TRBD2. The trim removed 4 bases at V and 5 bases at J, leaving 9 bases unmatched. The CDR3 has 15 residues. Germline V gene lookup returns CDR1 ENHRY and CDR2 SYGVKD. The CDR3 region has the DNA TGTGCCATCAGTGTGGGGCGGGAGGGAACCGACGAGCAGTACTTC. It translates to CAISVGREGTDEQYF.

This clonotype has at least ten counts. The rearrangement links TRBV7-9 to TRBJ2-3; D is unresolved. Between the trimmed V and J ends, which lost 8 bases and 7 bases, there was a span of 4 bases. This CDR3 is 9 amino acids long. Germline V gene sequence: CDR1 SEHNR, CDR2 FQNEAQ (reference sequence). CDR3 loop: CASPHTQYF. CDR3 nucleotides: TGTGCCAGCCCACATACGCAGTATTTT.

On this clonotype: A much larger clone differs from this one at a single base, so this may be a read error. V and J are TRBV20-1 and TRBJ2-3, with 11 nucleotides matching TRBD2. CDR1 and CDR2 (germline): DFQATT, SNEGSKA (reference sequence). This CDR3 has 14 residues. This CDR3 reads CSARGLAGGDAQYF. The CDR3 coding sequence is TGCAGTGCTAGGGGGCTAGCGGGAGGAGATGCGCAGTATTTT.

Ten or more counts support this clonotype. The V call is TRBV2, the J call TRBJ1-1; 10 bases map to TRBD1. Unmatched junction bases numbered 10, after V lost 6 bases and J lost 6 bases. Germline CDR1 SNHLY, CDR2 FYNNEI. The CDR3 runs to 15 residues. The CDR3 spells CASRNTIGQGAEAFF. The CDR3 DNA reads TGTGCCAGCAGGAATACCATCGGACAGGGGGCTGAAGCTTTCTTT.

This clonotype occurred a few times. This chain links TRBV9 with TRBJ2-7, with a possible D match to TRBD1 (6 bases). From germline, CDR1 is SGDLS and CDR2 YYNGEE. CDR3 length equals 15 residues. V shed 3 bases and J shed 2 bases, with 15 bases lying between them. The CDR3 DNA reads as TGTGCCAGCAGCGCCTCAGGGGATTCGGCCTACGAGCAGTACTTC. This sequence encodes CASSASGDSAYEQYF.

The V call is TRBV20-1, the J call TRBJ2-3; unclear D gene. V lost 4 bases to trimming and J lost 7 bases, with 15 bases between them. This CDR3 has 13 residues. Per germline, CDR1 DFQATT and CDR2 SNEGSKA (reference sequence). The CDR3 here is CSATFESKYTQYF. The CDR3 DNA reads as TGCAGTGCTACCTTCGAATCGAAGTATACGCAGTATTTT.

The rearrangement links TRBV5-1 to TRBJ2-3; TRBD1 matches 9 bases. V gave up 4 bases and J gave up 3 bases; unmatched junction bases: 3. The CDR3 is 14 amino acids. In germline, CDR1 is SGHRS, CDR2 YFSETQ. The DNA of the CDR3 is TGCGCCAGCAGCGCGACAGGGGGGACAGATACGCAGTATTTT. Its protein is CASSATGGTDTQYF.

The chain employs TRBV15 and TRBJ2-7; 9 nucleotides agree with TRBD2. The CDR3 runs 18 residues. Germline trimming cut 5 bases from V and 0 bases from J; bases unmatched to any gene: 14. Germline values: CDR1 LNHNV, CDR2 YYDKDF (reference sequence). This chain's CDR3 is CATSDPGTSRESSYEQYF. CDR3 sequence (DNA): TGTGCCACCAGCGACCCAGGGACTAGCCGTGAGAGCTCCTACGAGCAGTACTTC.

A few counts support this clonotype. The rearrangement links TRBV11-2 to TRBJ2-1; 7 nucleotides agree with TRBD1. J was trimmed by 5 bases and V by 5 bases; bases with no gene match: 3. This CDR3 has 13 amino acids. From germline, CDR1 is SGHAT and CDR2 FQNNGV. DNA for the CDR3: TGTGCCAGCAGCGGGGGACAGAACAATGAGCAGTTCTTC. This codes for CASSGGQNNEQFF.

This clonotype was observed a handful of times. The chain employs TRBV7-2 and TRBJ2-5; the match to TRBD2 covers 8 bases. Germline CDR1 SGHTA, CDR2 FQGNSA. With 5 bases clipped from V and 5 bases from J, the junction kept 10 bases outside the gene matches. The CDR3 is 15 residues long. CDR3 bases: TGTGCCAGCAGCCCCGCCTCACTAGCGGCGGAGACCCAGTACTTC. Encoded protein: CASSPASLAAETQYF.

The chain uses TRBV9 and TRBJ2-7; 7 bases map to TRBD2. There are 17 residues in the CDR3. Per the germline V gene, CDR1 is SGDLS and CDR2 is YYNGEE. Losses at the gene ends were 6 bases for V and 1 base for J; bases not matched to a gene: 16. The CDR3 protein is CASTQGLGGSLSYEQYF. The DNA of the CDR3 is TGTGCCAGCACCCAAGGATTGGGCGGGAGCCTGTCCTACGAGCAGTACTTC.

This clonotype was counted at least ten times. V usage is TRBV3-1 and J usage is TRBJ2-1; D is undetermined. Germline CDR1 and CDR2: LGHDT and YNNKEL (reference sequence). The CDR3 length is 13 residues. Trimming left V 4 bases short and J 7 bases short, with 11 bases between. CDR3: CASSLPIRNEQFF. In DNA, the CDR3 is TGTGCCAGCAGCCTACCGATCCGAAATGAGCAGTTCTTC.

This clonotype came up many times. The chain couples TRBV27 to TRBJ2-2, with unresolved D. Per the germline V gene, CDR1 is MNHEY and CDR2 is SMNVEV (reference sequence). The CDR3 spans 16 residues. Trimming removed 0 bases at V and 3 bases at J, with 11 bases between. This CDR3 is CASSLSAMVYTGELFF. The CDR3 bases are TGTGCCAGCAGTTTATCCGCGATGGTCTACACCGGGGAGCTGTTTTTT.

This sequence joins TRBV5-4 and TRBJ2-5; no reliable D call. V shed 0 bases and J shed 5 bases, with 14 bases lying between them. This CDR3 contains 15 residues. Germline CDR1 is SGHNT and CDR2 is YYREEE (reference sequence). The CDR3 reads CASSLGQAPGETQYF. The CDR3 bases are TGTGCCAGCAGCTTGGGGCAGGCCCCCGGGGAGACCCAGTACTTC.

There are a few counts of this clonotype. The V gene is TRBV12-3 or TRBV12-4, the J gene TRBJ2-7; 8 bases map to TRBD1. The trim removed 6 bases at V and 4 bases at J, leaving 8 bases unmatched. The CDR3 sequence is 14 residues long. CDR3 sequence reads: CASRRDRGTYEQYF. The CDR3 DNA reads as TGTGCCAGCAGACGTGACAGGGGAACGTACGAGCAGTACTTC.

This clonotype has a count of ten or more. The chain recombines TRBV20-1 with TRBJ2-7; 7 nucleotides agree with TRBD2. This CDR3 region has 15 residues. V lost 0 bases to trimming and J lost 5 bases; unmatched junction nucleotides: 10. CDR1 and CDR2 from the germline V gene are DFQATT and SNEGSKA (reference sequence). CDR3 residues: CSARDGGRASHEQYF. The CDR3 nucleotides read TGCAGTGCTAGAGATGGTGGGAGGGCCTCTCACGAGCAGTACTTC.

The V gene is TRBV10-3, the J gene TRBJ2-5; 9 bases are shared with TRBD1. V shed 6 bases and J 4 bases; nucleotides not matched to a gene: 6. This CDR3 spans 14 amino acids. Looked up from germline, CDR1 is ENHRY and CDR2 is SYGVKD. DNA for the CDR3: TGTGCCATCAGCAACGACAGGGGGACAGAGACCCAGTACTTC. This codes for CAISNDRGTETQYF.

This chain connects TRBV7-9 to TRBJ2-1; 8 nucleotides align to TRBD2. The CDR3 consists of 15 residues. CDR1 is SEHNR and CDR2 is FQNEAQ in the germline V gene (reference sequence). With 7 bases clipped from V and 4 bases from J, the junction kept 9 bases outside the gene matches. The CDR3 region is CASIPRLALYNEQFF. The CDR3 DNA sequence: TGTGCCAGCATTCCGAGACTAGCGCTTTACAATGAGCAGTTCTTC.

The table lists this clonotype with many counts. The chain has TRBV9 and TRBJ1-2, with TRBD1 identical over 10 bases. The CDR3 has 13 amino acids. Germline CDR1 SGDLS, CDR2 YYNGEE. V trimming: 7 bases; J trimming: 7 bases; junction bases outside the gene matches: 7. CDR3 loop: CASQTTGGGGYTF. For the CDR3, the DNA is TGTGCCAGCCAAACGACAGGGGGCGGTGGCTACACCTTC.

Regarding this clonotype: The conserved closing phenylalanine or tryptophan is absent in this CDR3, likely reflecting a read error. V and J are TRBV5-6 and TRBJ2-2; TRBD2 might be the D (6 bases). Germline CDR1 is SGHDT and CDR2 is YYEEEE. This CDR3 contains 14 residues. CDR3 sequence reads: CASSLGLHCGALFC. As DNA, the CDR3 is TGTGCCAGCAGCCTAGGACTCCACTGCGGGGCGCTGTTTTGT.